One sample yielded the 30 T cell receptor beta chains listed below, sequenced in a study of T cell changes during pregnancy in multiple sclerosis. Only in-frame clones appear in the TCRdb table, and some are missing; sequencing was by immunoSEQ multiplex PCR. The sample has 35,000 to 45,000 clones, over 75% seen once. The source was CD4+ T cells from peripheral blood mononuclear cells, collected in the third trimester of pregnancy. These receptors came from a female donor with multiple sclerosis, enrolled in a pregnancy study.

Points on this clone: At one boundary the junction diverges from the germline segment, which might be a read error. CDR3 amino acids: CASGWVGGGPNPEAFF. CDR3 bases: TGTGCCAGCGGCTGGGTGGGGGGGGGCCCGAACCCTGAAGCTTTCTTT. The gene calls are TRBV28 and TRBJ1-1; D is perhaps TRBD1 (6 bases). CDR1 is MDHEN and CDR2 is SYDVKM in the germline V gene. The CDR3 is made up of 16 amino acids.

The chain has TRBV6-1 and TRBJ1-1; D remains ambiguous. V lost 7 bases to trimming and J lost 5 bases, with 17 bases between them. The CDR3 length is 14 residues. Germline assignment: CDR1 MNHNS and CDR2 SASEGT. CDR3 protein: CASNYLTPGTEAFF. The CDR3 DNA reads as TGTGCCAGCAATTATTTAACGCCGGGGACTGAAGCTTTCTTT.

The CDR3 DNA reads as TGTGCCAGCAGTTTCCTGGGTTCGGGGACTAGCTCCTACAATGAGCAGTTCTTC. It codes for CASSFLGSGTSSYNEQFF. The chain couples TRBV25-1 to TRBJ2-1; 8 positions agree with TRBD2. The CDR3 length is 18 residues. CDR1 is MGHDK and CDR2 is SYGVNS in the germline V gene. Trimming cost V 5 bases and J 0 bases; bases outside gene matches: 12.

This CDR3 is CASSRGPGGNEKLFF. The CDR3 nucleotides are TGCGCCAGCAGTCGTGGCCCAGGGGGAAATGAAAAACTGTTTTTT. V and J are TRBV5-1 and TRBJ1-4; 7 bases are a match to TRBD1. CDR3 size: 15 residues. The germline gives CDR1 SGHRS, CDR2 YFSETQ. The junction had 9 bases not matched to a gene; V was cut back by 5 bases and J by 5 bases.

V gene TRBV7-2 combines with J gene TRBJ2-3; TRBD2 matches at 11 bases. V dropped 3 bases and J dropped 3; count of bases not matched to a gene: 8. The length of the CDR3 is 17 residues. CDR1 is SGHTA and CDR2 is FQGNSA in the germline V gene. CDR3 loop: CASSFVGTSGRTDTQYF. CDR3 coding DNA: TGTGCCAGCAGCTTCGTCGGGACTAGCGGCCGAACAGATACGCAGTATTTT.

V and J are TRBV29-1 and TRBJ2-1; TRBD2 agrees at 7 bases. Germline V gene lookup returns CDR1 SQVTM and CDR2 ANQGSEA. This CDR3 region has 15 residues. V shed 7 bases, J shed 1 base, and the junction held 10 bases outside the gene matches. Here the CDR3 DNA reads TGCAGCGCCAACCGGCTAGCGGTATCCTACAATGAGCAGTTCTTC. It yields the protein CSANRLAVSYNEQFF.

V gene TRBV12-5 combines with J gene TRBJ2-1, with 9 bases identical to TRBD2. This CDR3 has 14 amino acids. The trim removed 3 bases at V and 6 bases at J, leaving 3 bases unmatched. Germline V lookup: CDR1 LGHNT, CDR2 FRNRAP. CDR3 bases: TGTGCTAGTGGTTTAGGGACTAGCACCAATGAGCAGTTCTTC. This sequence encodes CASGLGTSTNEQFF.

The CDR3 sequence is CSVGLAGGLETQYF. The CDR3, as DNA: TGCAGCGTCGGACTAGCGGGAGGGTTGGAGACCCAGTACTTC. The chain has TRBV29-1 and TRBJ2-5; 15 bases match TRBD2. The germline gives CDR1 SQVTM, CDR2 ANQGSEA. The CDR3 is 14 residues long. V dropped 6 bases and J dropped 5; count of bases not matched to a gene: 4.

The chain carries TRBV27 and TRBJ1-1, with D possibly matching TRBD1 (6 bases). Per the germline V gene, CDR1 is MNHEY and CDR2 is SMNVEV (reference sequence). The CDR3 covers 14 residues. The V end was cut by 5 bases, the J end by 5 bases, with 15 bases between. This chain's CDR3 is CASSLQGRRTEAFF. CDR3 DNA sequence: TGTGCCAGCAGTCTACAGGGACGAAGGACTGAAGCTTTCTTT.

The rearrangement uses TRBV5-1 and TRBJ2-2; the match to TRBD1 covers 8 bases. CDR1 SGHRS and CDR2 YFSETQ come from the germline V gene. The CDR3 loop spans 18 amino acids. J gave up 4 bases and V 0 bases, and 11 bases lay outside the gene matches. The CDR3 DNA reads TGCGCCAGCAGCTTGGTATCAGGAGGGACAGGCGTCACCGGGGAGCTGTTTTTT. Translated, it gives CASSLVSGGTGVTGELFF.

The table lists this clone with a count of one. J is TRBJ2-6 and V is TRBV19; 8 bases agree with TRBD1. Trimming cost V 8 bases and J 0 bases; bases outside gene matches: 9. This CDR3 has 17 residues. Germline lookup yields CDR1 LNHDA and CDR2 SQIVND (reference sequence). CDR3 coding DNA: TGTGCCAGTGGGGGCAGGGGGCTAGGCTCTGGGGCCAACGTCCTGACTTTC. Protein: CASGGRGLGSGANVLTF.

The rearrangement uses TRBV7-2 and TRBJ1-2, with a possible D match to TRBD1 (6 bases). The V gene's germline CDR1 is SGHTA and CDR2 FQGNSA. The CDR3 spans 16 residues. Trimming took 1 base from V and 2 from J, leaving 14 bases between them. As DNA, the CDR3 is TGTGCCAGCAGCTTAGACAGGGATGACATGAACTATGGCTACACCTTC. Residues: CASSLDRDDMNYGYTF.

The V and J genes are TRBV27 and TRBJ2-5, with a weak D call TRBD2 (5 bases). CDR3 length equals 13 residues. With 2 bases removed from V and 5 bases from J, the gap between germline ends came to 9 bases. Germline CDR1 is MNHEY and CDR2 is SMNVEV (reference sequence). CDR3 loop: CASSLRVAETQYF. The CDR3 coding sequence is TGTGCCAGCAGTTTAAGGGTAGCGGAGACCCAGTACTTC.

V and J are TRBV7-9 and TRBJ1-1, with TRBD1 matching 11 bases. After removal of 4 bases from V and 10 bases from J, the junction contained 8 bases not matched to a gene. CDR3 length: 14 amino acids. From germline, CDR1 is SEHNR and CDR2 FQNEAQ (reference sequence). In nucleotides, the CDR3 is TGTGCCAGCAGCTCAGGGACAGGGGGTGTTGGAGCTTTCTTT. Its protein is CASSSGTGGVGAFF. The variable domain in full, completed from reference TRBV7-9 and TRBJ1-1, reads DTGVSQNPRHKITKRGQNVTFRCDPISEHNRLYWYRQTLGQGPEFLTYFQNEAQLEKSRLLSDRFSAERPKGSFSTLEIQRTEQGDSAMYLCASSSGTGGVGAFFGQGTRLTVV.

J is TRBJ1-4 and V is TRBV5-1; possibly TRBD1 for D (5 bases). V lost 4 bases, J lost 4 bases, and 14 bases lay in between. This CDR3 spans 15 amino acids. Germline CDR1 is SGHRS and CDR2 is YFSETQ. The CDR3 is CASSAGTYGNEKLFF. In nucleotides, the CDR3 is TGCGCCAGCAGCGCAGGGACTTACGGTAATGAAAAACTGTTTTTT.

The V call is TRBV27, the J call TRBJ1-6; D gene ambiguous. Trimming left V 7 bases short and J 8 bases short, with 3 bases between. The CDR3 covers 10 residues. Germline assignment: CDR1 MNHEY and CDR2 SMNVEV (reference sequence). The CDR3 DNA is TGTGCCAGCACGGATTCACCCCTCCACTTT. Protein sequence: CASTDSPLHF.

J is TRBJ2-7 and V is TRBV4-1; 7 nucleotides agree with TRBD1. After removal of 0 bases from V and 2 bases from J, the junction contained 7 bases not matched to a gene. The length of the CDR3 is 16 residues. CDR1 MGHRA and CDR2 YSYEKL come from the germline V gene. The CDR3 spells CASSQEYQGVTYEQYF. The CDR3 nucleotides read TGCGCCAGCAGCCAAGAATACCAGGGGGTTACCTACGAGCAGTACTTC.

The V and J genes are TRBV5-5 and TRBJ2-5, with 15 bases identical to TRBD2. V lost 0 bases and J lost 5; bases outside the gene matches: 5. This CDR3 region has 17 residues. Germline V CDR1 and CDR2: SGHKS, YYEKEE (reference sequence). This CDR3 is CASSLDGLAGGGETQYF. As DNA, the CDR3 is TGTGCCAGCAGCTTGGACGGACTAGCGGGAGGGGGGGAGACCCAGTACTTC.

CDR3 sequence: CASSENSGTDTQYF. As DNA, the CDR3 is TGCGCCAGCAGTGAGAATAGCGGCACAGATACGCAGTATTTT. The chain joins TRBV5-1 to TRBJ2-3, with D possibly TRBD2 on 5 matching bases. The V end was cut by 5 bases, the J end by 1 base, with 11 bases between. This CDR3 contains 14 residues. The germline V gene encodes CDR1 SGHRS and CDR2 YFSETQ. The full variable domain, rest sourced from reference TRBV5-1 and TRBJ2-3, is KAGVTQTPRYLIKTRGQQVTLSCSPISGHRSVSWYQQTPGQGLQFLFEYFSETQRNKGNFPGRFSGRQFSNSRSEMNVSTLELGDSALYLCASSENSGTDTQYFGPGTRLTVL.

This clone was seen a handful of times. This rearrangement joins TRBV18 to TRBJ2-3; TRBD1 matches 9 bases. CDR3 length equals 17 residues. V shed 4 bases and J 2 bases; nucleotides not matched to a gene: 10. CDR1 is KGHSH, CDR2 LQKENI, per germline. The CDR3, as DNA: TGTGCCAGCTCACGCACGGATACAGGGGGCAACACAGATACGCAGTATTTT. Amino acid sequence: CASSRTDTGGNTDTQYF.

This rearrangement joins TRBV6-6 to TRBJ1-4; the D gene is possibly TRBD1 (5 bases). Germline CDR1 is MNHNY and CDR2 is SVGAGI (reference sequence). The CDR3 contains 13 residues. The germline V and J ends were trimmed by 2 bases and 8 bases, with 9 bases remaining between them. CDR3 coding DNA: TGTGCCAGCAGTTACAGGGGTGGGGAAAAACTGTTTTTT. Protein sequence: CASSYRGGEKLFF.

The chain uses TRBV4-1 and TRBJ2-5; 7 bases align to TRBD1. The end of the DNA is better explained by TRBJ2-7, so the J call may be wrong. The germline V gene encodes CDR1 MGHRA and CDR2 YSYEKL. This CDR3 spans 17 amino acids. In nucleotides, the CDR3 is TGCGCCAGCAGCCAAGATCTGATGACAGGGACGGGATACGAGCAGTACTTC. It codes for CASSQDLMTGTGYEQYF.

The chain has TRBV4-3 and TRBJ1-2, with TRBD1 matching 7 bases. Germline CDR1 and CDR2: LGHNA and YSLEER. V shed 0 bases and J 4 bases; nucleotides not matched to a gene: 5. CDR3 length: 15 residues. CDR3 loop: CASSQERAGGYGYTF. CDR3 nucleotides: TGCGCCAGCAGCCAAGAAAGAGCAGGGGGCTATGGCTACACCTTC.

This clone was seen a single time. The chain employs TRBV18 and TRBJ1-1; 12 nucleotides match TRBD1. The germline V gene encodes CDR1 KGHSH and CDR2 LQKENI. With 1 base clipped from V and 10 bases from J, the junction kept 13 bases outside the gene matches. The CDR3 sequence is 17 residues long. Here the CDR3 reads CASSPLQGGQGASVAFF. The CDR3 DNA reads TGTGCCAGCTCACCACTCCAGGGGGGACAGGGGGCGTCGGTAGCTTTCTTT. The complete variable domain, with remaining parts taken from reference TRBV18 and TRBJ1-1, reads NAGVMQNPRHLVRRRGQEARLRCSPMKGHSHVYWYRQLPEEGLKFMVYLQKENIIDESGMPKERFSAEFPKEGPSILRIQQVVRGDSAAYFCASSPLQGGQGASVAFFGQGTRLTVV.

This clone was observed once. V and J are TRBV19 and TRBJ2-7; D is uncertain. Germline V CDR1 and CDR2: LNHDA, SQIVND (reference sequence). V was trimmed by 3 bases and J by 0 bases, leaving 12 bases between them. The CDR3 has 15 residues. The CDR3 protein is CASSIDHIPSYEQYF. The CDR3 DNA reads TGTGCCAGTAGTATCGATCACATACCCTCCTACGAGCAGTACTTC.

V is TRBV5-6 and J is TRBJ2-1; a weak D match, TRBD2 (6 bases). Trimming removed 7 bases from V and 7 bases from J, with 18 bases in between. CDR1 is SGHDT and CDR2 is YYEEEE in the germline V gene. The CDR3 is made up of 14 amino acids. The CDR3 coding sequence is TGTGCCAGCCCCGGGGGTCAGCGATGGAATGAGCAGTTCTTC. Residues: CASPGGQRWNEQFF.

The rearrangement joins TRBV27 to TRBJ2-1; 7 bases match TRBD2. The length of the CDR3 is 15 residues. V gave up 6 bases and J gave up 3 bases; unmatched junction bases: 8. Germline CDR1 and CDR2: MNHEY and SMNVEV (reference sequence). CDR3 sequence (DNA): TGTGCCAGCAGACGACTCGGGGAGGGCTACAATGAGCAGTTCTTC. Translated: CASRRLGEGYNEQFF.

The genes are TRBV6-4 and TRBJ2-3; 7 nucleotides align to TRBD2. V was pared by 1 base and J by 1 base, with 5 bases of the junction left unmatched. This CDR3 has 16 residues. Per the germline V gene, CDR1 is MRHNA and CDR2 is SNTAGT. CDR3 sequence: CASSDWAGAGTDTQYF. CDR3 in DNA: TGTGCCAGCAGTGACTGGGCGGGAGCGGGCACAGATACGCAGTATTTT.

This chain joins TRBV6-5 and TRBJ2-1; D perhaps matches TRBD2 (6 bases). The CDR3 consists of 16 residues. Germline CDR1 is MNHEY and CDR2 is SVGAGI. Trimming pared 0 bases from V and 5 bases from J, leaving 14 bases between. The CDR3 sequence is CASSYSKWGGDNEQFF. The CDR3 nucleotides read TGTGCCAGCAGTTACTCGAAGTGGGGCGGGGACAATGAGCAGTTCTTC.

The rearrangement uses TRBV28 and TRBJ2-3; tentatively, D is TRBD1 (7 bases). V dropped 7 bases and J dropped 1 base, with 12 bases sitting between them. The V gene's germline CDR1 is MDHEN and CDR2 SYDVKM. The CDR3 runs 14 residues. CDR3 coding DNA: TGTGCCAGCAACCAGGGGGGCGGCACAGATACGCAGTATTTT. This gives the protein CASNQGGGTDTQYF.